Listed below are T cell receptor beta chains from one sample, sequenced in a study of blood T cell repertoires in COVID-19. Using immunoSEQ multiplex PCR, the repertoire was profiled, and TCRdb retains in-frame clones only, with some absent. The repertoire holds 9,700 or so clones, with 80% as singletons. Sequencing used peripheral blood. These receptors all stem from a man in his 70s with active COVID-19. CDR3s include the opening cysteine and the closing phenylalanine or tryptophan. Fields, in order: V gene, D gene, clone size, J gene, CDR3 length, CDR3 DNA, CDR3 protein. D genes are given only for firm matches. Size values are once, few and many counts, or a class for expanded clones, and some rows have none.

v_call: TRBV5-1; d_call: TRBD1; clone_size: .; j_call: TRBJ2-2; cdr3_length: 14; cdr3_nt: TGCGCCAGCAGCTTGCGGACAGGGACCGGGGAGCTGTTTTTT; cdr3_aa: CASSLRTGTGELFF
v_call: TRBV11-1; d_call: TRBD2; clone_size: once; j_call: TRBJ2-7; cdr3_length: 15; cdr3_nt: TGTGCCAGCAGCTCCCTCCGCGGGAGTTCCTACGAGCAGTACTTC; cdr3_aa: CASSSLRGSSYEQYF
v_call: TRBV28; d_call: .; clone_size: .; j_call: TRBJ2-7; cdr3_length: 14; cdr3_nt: TGTGCCAGCAGCGGGGGTGACAATCCCTACGAGCAGTACTTC; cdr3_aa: CASSGGDNPYEQYF
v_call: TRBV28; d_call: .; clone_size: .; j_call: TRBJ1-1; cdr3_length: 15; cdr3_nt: TGTGCCAGCAGTCGCCCTATATCACAGGGTACTGAAGCTTTCTTT; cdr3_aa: CASSRPISQGTEAFF
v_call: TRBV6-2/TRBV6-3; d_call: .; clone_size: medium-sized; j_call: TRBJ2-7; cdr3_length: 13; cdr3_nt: TGTGCCAGCAGTTACGACCGACACTACGAGCAGTACTTC; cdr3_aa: CASSYDRHYEQYF
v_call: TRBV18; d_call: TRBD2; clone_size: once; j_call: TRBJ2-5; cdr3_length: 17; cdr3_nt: TGTGCCAGCTCCCCTAGGACTAGCGGGAGTCCCCAAGAGACCCAGTACTTC; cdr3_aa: CASSPRTSGSPQETQYF
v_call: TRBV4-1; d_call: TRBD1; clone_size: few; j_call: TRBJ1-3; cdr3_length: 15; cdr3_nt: TGCGCCAGCAGTCTGACAGGGGAGCCTGGAAACACCATATATTTT; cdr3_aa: CASSLTGEPGNTIYF
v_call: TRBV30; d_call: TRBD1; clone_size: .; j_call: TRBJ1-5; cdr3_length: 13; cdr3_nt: TGTGCCTGGAACAGGGGGCGCACTCAGCCCCAGCATTTT; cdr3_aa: CAWNRGRTQPQHF
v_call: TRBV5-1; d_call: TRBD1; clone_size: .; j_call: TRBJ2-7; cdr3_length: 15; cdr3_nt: TGCGCCAGCAGCCCTAATACAGGGGAGACCTACGAGCAGTACTTC; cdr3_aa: CASSPNTGETYEQYF
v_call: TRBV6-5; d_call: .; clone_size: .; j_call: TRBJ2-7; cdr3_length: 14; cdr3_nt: TGTGCCAGCAGTTATAACAGGGGGGGGTACGAGCAGTACTTC; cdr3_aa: CASSYNRGGYEQYF
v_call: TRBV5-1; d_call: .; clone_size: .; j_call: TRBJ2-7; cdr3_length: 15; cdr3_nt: TGCGCCAGCAGCCCCAAATCGGGGGTGGGAGACGAGCAGTACTTC; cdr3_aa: CASSPKSGVGDEQYF
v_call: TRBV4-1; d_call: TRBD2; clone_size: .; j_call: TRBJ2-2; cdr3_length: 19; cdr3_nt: TGCGCCAGCAGCAAACGACTAGCGGGGCTATTCGCGAACACCGGGGAGCTGTTTTTT; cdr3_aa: CASSKRLAGLFANTGELFF
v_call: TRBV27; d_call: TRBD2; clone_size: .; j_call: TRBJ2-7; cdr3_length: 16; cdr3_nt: TGTGCCAGCAGTTGGACTAGCGGGAGCCCCTCCTACGAGCAGTACTTC; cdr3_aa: CASSWTSGSPSYEQYF
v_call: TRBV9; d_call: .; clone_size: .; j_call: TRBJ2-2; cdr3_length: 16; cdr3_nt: TGTGCCAGCAGCGCGAGGGGGACTACCCACGACGGGGAGCTGTTTTTT; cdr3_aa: CASSARGTTHDGELFF
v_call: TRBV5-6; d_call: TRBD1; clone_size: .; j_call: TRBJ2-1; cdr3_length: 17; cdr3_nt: TGTGCCAGCAGCTTGGAAAAGGGGGCTACGACCTACAATGAGCAGTTCTTC; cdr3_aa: CASSLEKGATTYNEQFF
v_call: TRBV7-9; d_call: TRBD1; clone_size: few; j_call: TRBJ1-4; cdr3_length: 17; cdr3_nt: TGTGCCAGCAGCGTAGTAGGGGGCCGGGACCCCAGTGAAAAACTGTTTTTT; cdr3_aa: CASSVVGGRDPSEKLFF
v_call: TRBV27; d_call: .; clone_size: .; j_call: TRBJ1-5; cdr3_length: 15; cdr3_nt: TGTGCCAGCAGTTTATCGGGGGGTTTAGCCCAGCCCCAGCATTTT; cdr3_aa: CASSLSGGLAQPQHF
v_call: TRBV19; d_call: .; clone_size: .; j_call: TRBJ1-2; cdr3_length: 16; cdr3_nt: TGTGCCAGTAGTCCTGCAATTGGGGGCGCATACTATGGCTACACCTTC; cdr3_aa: CASSPAIGGAYYGYTF
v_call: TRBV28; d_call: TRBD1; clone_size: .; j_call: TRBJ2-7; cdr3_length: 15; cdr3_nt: TGTGCCAGCAGTTTCATCTCAAAGGGGGCTGGCGAGCAGTACTTC; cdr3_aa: CASSFISKGAGEQYF
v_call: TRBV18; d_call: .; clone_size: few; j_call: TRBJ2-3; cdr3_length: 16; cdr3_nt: TGTGCCAGCTCTTACGCCTCCGGGATGCCCACAGATACGCAGTATTTT; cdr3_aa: CASSYASGMPTDTQYF
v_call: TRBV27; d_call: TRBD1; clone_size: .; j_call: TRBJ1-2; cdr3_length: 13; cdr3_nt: TGTGCCAGCAGTTCCCGCGACAGGGTCGGCTACACCTTC; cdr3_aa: CASSSRDRVGYTF
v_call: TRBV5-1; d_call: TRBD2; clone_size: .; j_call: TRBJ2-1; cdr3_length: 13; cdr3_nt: TGCGCCAGCAGCTTTGGACTAGCGGGTGATTGGTTCTTC; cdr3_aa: CASSFGLAGDWFF
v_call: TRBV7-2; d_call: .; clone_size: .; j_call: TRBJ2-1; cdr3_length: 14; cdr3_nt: TGTGCCAGCAGCCCTCAGACAGCTTTGGCTGAGCAGTTCTTC; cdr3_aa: CASSPQTALAEQFF
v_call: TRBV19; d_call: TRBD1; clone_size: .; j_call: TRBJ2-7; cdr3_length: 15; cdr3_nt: TGTGCCAGTAGTATGAGAGCGCAGGGGGCTGGGGAGCAGTACTTC; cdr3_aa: CASSMRAQGAGEQYF
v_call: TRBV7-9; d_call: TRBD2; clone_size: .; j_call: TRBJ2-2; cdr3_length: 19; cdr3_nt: TGTGCCAGCAGCTCAACCCTACTTGCGGGAGGGACGAACACCGGGGAGCTGTTTTTT; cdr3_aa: CASSSTLLAGGTNTGELFF
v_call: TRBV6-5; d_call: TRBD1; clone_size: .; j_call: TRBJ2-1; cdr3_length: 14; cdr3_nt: TGTGCCAGCCGGGGGACAGGGCGTAACAATGAGCAGTTCTTC; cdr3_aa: CASRGTGRNNEQFF
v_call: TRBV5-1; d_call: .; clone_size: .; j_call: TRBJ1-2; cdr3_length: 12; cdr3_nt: TGCGCCAGCAGCTCGACAGGATATGGCTACACCTTC; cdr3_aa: CASSSTGYGYTF
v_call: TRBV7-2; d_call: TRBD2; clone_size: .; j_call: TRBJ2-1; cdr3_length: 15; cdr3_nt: TGTGCCAGCGTGCGCGGGAGGGCCCCCTACAATGAGCAGTTCTTC; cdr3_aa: CASVRGRAPYNEQFF
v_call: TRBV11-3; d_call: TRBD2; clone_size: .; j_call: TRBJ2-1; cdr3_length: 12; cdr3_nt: TGTGCCAGCAGCTCTACTAGCGGGAGTATATTCTTC; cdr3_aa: CASSSTSGSIFF
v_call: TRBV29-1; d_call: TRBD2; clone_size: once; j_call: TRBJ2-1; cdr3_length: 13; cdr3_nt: TGCAGCGTTGAAGATAGCCTAGCGGGAGAGCAGTTCTTC; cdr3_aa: CSVEDSLAGEQFF
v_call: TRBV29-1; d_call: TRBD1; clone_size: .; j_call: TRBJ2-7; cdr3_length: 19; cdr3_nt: TGCAGCGTTGAATGGGGTGGTTGGGACAGTCCAGGGGGAGCCTACGAGCAGTACTTC; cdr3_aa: CSVEWGGWDSPGGAYEQYF
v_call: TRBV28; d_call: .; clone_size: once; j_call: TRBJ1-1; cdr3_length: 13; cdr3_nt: TGTGCCAGCAGTTTAACTGTGAACACTGAAGCTTTCTTT; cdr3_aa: CASSLTVNTEAFF
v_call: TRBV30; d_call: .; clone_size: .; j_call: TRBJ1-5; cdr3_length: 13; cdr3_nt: TGTGCCCTCTCCCGGCAGGGAAACCAGCCCCAGCATTTT; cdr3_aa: CALSRQGNQPQHF
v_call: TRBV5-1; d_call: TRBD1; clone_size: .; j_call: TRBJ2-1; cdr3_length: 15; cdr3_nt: TGCGCCAGCAGCTTGGAGGCGAACAGGGGCAATGAGCAGTTCTTC; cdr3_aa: CASSLEANRGNEQFF
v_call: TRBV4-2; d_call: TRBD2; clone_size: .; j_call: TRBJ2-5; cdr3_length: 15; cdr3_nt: TGTGCCAGCAGCCAAGATCCGGGAGGGCCTGAGACCCAGTACTTC; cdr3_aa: CASSQDPGGPETQYF
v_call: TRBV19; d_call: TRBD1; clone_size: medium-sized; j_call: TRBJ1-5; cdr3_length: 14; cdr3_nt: TGTGCCAGTAGCTTAGGGGGCATGGGTCAGCCCCAGCATTTT; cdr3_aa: CASSLGGMGQPQHF
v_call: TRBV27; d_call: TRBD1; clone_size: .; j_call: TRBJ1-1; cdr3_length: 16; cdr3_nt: TGTGCCAGCAGTCATCCGACAGGGGGCAAGATTACTGAAGCTTTCTTT; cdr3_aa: CASSHPTGGKITEAFF
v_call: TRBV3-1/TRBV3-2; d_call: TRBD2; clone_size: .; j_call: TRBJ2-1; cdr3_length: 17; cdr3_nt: TGTGCCAGCAGTCCTCTAGCGGGAGTTCAGTCCGACAATGAGCAGTTCTTC; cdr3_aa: CASSPLAGVQSDNEQFF
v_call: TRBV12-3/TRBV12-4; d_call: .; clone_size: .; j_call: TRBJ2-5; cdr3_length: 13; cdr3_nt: TGTGCCAGCAGTTTATCCGGGGTCGAGACCCAGTACTTC; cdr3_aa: CASSLSGVETQYF
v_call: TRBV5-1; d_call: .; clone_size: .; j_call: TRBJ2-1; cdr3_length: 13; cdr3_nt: TGCGCCAGCAGCTTGGTACCGGGTAATGAGCAGTTCTTC; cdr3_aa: CASSLVPGNEQFF
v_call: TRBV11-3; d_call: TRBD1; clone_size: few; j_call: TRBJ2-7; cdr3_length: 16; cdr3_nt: TGTGCCAGCAGCCCTCGGACAGGAGGAAGGTCGGACGAGCAGTACTTC; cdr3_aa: CASSPRTGGRSDEQYF
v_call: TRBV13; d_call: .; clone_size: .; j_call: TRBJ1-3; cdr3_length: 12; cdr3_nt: TGTGCCAGCAGCGGAGTGGGAAACACCATATATTTT; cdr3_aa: CASSGVGNTIYF